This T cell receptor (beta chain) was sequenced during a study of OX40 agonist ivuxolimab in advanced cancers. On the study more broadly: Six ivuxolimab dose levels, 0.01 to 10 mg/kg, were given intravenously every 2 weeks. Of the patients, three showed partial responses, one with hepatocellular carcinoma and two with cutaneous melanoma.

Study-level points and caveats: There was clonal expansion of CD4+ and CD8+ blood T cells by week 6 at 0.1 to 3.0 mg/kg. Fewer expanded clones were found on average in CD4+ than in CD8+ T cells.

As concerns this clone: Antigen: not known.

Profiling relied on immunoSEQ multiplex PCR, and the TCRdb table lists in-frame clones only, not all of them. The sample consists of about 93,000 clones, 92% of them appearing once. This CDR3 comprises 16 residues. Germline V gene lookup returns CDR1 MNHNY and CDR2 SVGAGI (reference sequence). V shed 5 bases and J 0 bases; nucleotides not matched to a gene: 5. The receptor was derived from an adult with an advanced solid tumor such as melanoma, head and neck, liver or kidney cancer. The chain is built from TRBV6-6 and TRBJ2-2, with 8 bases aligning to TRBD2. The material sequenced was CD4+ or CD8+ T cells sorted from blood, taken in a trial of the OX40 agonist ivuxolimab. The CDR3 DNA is TGTGCCAGCAGTAAAACAGCGGGGGCGAACACCGGGGAGCTGTTTTTT. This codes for CASSKTAGANTGELFF.